The source of this T cell receptor beta chain is a study of sequential checkpoint blockade in melanoma. Study details: Arm A got nivolumab then ipilimumab; arm B the reverse, 1:1.

Germline CDR1 reads SEHNR; CDR2 reads FQNEAQ (reference sequence). The CDR3 runs to 14 residues. V lost 8 bases and J 5 bases, leaving 18 bases between the germline ends. The table came from immunoSEQ multiplex PCR; TCRdb's copy has only in-frame clones and leaves some out. The table lists roughly 30,000 clones, 83% of them singletons. Stated treatment: randomized to nivolumab then ipilimumab (arm A) or the reverse (arm B). Sorted cells were live CD3+CD8+, lacking CD19 and CD56, from PBMCs. The rearrangement uses TRBV7-9 and TRBJ2-5; TRBD1 is a possible D gene (5 bases). The sequence came from a human donor with melanoma. This specimen consisted of CD8+ T cells sorted from blood (inferred from file names), obtained from a patient given nivolumab and ipilimumab in sequence. The DNA for the CDR3 is TGTGCCAGCTTCGACCCAGGGTCAGGGGAGACCCAGTACTTC. It specifies CASFDPGSGETQYF.